This passage covers 11 T cell receptor beta chains from one sample sequenced in a study of post-analysis software for immune sequencing data. General observations from the study: TRBV segments more frequent in patients than in controls numbered five and included TRBV5-6, TRBV5-1 and TRBV20-1.

Each TCR beta cDNA library carried unique molecular identifiers. TCRdb re-called the PCR reads through MiXCR, storing one row per CDR3 protein. Of more than 450,000 distinct CDR3 sequences in the sample, roughly 34% were seen once. These receptors are not linked to any known antigen. The sequenced sample consisted of blood. Receptors originate from a girl aged 2-17 years with multiple sclerosis.

The genes are TRBV5-1 and TRBJ2-5; the match to TRBD2 covers 8 bases. The CDR3 extends over 15 amino acids. Per the germline V gene, CDR1 is SGHRS and CDR2 is YFSETQ. V was pared by 1 base and J by 5 bases, with 7 bases of the junction left unmatched. CDR3 region: CASSLFRGGEETQYF. CDR3 coding DNA: TGCGCCAGCAGCTTGTTCCGGGGGGGCGAGGAGACCCAGTACTTC.

The rearrangement joins TRBV20-1 to TRBJ2-3; 8 bases are a match to TRBD1. Germline lookup yields CDR1 DFQATT and CDR2 SNEGSKA (reference sequence). The CDR3 loop spans 15 amino acids. V was pared by 4 bases and J by 0 bases, with 6 bases of the junction left unmatched. In DNA form, the CDR3 reads TGCAGTGCTACCCGGACAGGGATGAGCACAGATACGCAGTATTTT. It yields the protein CSATRTGMSTDTQYF.

This clonotype occurred a few times. J is TRBJ2-3 and V is TRBV2; 12 bases fit TRBD1. This CDR3 has 18 residues. Germline V gene sequence: CDR1 SNHLY, CDR2 FYNNEI. V shed 3 bases, J shed 0 bases, and the junction held 7 bases outside the gene matches. This chain's CDR3 is CASSDPGTGGASTDTQYF. CDR3 coding DNA: TGTGCCAGCAGTGACCCCGGGACAGGGGGCGCGAGCACAGATACGCAGTATTTT.

This chain connects TRBV6-2 or TRBV6-3 to TRBJ2-5; D is uncertain. Germline-derived CDR1 and CDR2 are MNHEY and SVGEGT. V lost 7 bases, J lost 3 bases, and 9 bases lay in between. The CDR3 length is 12 residues. The CDR3 nucleotides read TGTGCCAGCACTGCGGTGAAAGAGACCCAGTACTTC. It is translated as CASTAVKETQYF.

The chain has TRBV2 and TRBJ1-5; no firm D call. Germline V gene data show CDR1 as SNHLY and CDR2 as FYNNEI. The CDR3 totals 16 residues. V lost 1 base, J lost 0 bases, and 10 bases lay in between. DNA of the CDR3: TGTGCCAGCAGTGAAGGTTCGGATTTTAGCAATCAGCCCCAGCATTTT. Translation: CASSEGSDFSNQPQHF.

This clonotype was seen only a few times. This chain's CDR3 is CSARTAGVSYEQYF. CDR3 nucleotides: TGCAGTGCTAGAACGGCAGGGGTAAGCTACGAGCAGTACTTC. This sequence joins TRBV20-1 and TRBJ2-7; D might be TRBD1 (6 bases). The CDR3 is made up of 14 amino acids. Germline CDR1 and CDR2: DFQATT and SNEGSKA (reference sequence). V was trimmed by 2 bases and J by 3 bases, leaving 14 bases between them.

Ten or more counts support this clonotype. The gene calls are TRBV20-1 and TRBJ2-1, with 9 bases identical to TRBD1. This CDR3 has 14 residues. V lost 6 bases to trimming and J lost 9 bases; unmatched junction nucleotides: 12. Germline values: CDR1 DFQATT, CDR2 SNEGSKA (reference sequence). CDR3 sequence (DNA): TGCAGTGCCCTCCGGGACAGGGTGGGCGGTGAGCAGTTCTTC. Protein sequence: CSALRDRVGGEQFF.

CDR3 residues: CASSEEEVSNQPQHF. In DNA, the CDR3 is TGTGCCAGCAGTGAAGAAGAGGTCAGCAATCAGCCCCAGCATTTT. The chain couples TRBV2 to TRBJ1-5; D uncertain. V was trimmed by 1 base and J by 1 base, leaving 8 bases between them. Germline CDR1 and CDR2: SNHLY and FYNNEI. The CDR3 extends over 15 amino acids.

The chain is built from TRBV4-2 and TRBJ2-1; D perhaps matches TRBD1 (6 bases). This CDR3 spans 16 amino acids. Per germline, CDR1 LGHNA and CDR2 YNFKEQ. V lost 0 bases and J lost 2, with 11 bases in between. The CDR3 is CASSQDLGGAYNEQFF. CDR3 in DNA: TGTGCCAGCAGCCAAGATCTTGGGGGCGCCTACAATGAGCAGTTCTTC.

The rearrangement joins TRBV10-3 to TRBJ1-4, with D unresolved. CDR1 ENHRY and CDR2 SYGVKD come from the germline V gene. Trimming removed 4 bases from V and 2 bases from J, with 2 bases in between. This CDR3 has 12 amino acids. The CDR3 is CAISGTNEKLFF. The CDR3 nucleotides read TGTGCCATCAGTGGGACTAATGAAAAACTGTTTTTT.

This clonotype appeared a few times. The gene calls are TRBV6-5 and TRBJ1-5; D gene ambiguous. Germline V lookup: CDR1 MNHEY, CDR2 SVGAGI. The CDR3 is 12 amino acids. Trimming pared 10 bases from V and 6 bases from J, leaving 13 bases between. CDR3 amino acids: CATQRKGQPQHF. For the CDR3, the DNA is TGTGCCACCCAACGAAAGGGTCAGCCCCAGCATTTT.